One sample yielded the 20 T cell receptor beta chains listed below, sequenced in a study of shared clonotypes between healthy human individuals (TCRdb year 2020). The library came from the immunoSEQ multiplex PCR assay. In its TCRdb copy, this immuneACCESS table keeps in-frame sequences only and misses some clones. Where compared with another copy, unresolved V genes explain less than half of these, and the others have no known cause. This sample has 640,000 or so clones in its table, and 60% to 80% of those were observed once. 1.8% of the sample comes from the top ten. Sequenced: memory CD4+ T cells sorted from blood. The cell subset or site label, read with the paper, signifies: CD45RA-negative fraction. All receptors come from a woman in her twenties or thirties in good health.

The chain has TRBV20-1 and TRBJ1-1; tentatively, D is TRBD1 (6 bases). The germline CDR1 and CDR2 sequences are DFQATT and SNEGSKA (reference sequence). The V end lost 8 bases, the J end lost 5 bases, and 9 bases lay between the germline ends. This CDR3 is built from 10 residues. This chain's CDR3 is CSPGVTEAFF. The CDR3 coding sequence is TGCAGTCCAGGGGTTACTGAAGCTTTCTTT.

The rearrangement joins TRBV5-4 to TRBJ1-2; D may be TRBD1 (5 bases). The V gene's germline CDR1 is SGHNT and CDR2 YYREEE (reference sequence). This CDR3 is built from 12 residues. The V end lost 4 bases, the J end lost 2 bases, and 6 bases lay between the germline ends. The CDR3 spells CASSQGNYGYTF. The DNA of the CDR3 is TGTGCCAGCAGCCAGGGAAACTATGGCTACACCTTC.

Regarding this clone: Germline and junction disagree at one end, which may indicate a read error. Other nucleotide sequences in the sample specify the same CDR3. The V gene is TRBV7-9, the J gene TRBJ2-1, with 8 bases fitting TRBD2. There are 15 residues in the CDR3. Per germline, CDR1 SEHNR and CDR2 FQNEAQ (reference sequence). The CDR3 DNA reads as TGTGCCAGCAGTTTAGGCACTAGCGGTAACAATGAGCAGTTCTTC. Its protein product is CASSLGTSGNNEQFF.

The V call is TRBV2, the J call TRBJ2-3, with D possibly called TRBD1 or TRBD2 (5 bases each). Germline-derived CDR1 and CDR2 are SNHLY and FYNNEI. Trimming left V 8 bases short and J 1 base short, with 16 bases between. CDR3 length equals 15 residues. The chain's CDR3 is CASLPLVGGTDTQYF. The CDR3 DNA reads TGTGCCAGCCTCCCTCTTGTGGGGGGCACAGATACGCAGTATTTT.

A few counts support this clone. The rearrangement links TRBV6-1 to TRBJ2-1; a weak D match, TRBD2 (5 bases). With 2 bases removed from V and 3 bases from J, the gap between germline ends came to 11 bases. The germline CDR1 and CDR2 sequences are MNHNS and SASEGT. This CDR3 is built from 15 residues. DNA of the CDR3: TGTGCCAGCAGTGAACCGGGATCTATCTACAATGAGCAGTTCTTC. It translates to CASSEPGSIYNEQFF.

This clone was recorded once. Within the sample, other DNA sequences also encode this same CDR3. The CDR3 reads CASSLRGNTEAFF. CDR3 DNA: TGTGCCAGCAGCTTAAGAGGGAACACTGAAGCTTTCTTT. This chain connects TRBV7-8 to TRBJ1-1; D gene ambiguous. Trimming took off 2 bases at V and 1 base at J, with 5 bases between the two ends. Germline V lookup: CDR1 SGHVS, CDR2 FQNEAQ. The CDR3 sequence is 13 residues long. Filled out from reference TRBV7-8 and TRBJ1-1, the complete variable domain reads GAGVSQSPRYKVAKRGQDVALRCDPISGHVSLFWYQQALGQGPEFLTYFQNEAQLDKSGLPSDRFFAERPEGSVSTLKIQRTQQEDSAVYLCASSLRGNTEAFFGQGTRLTVV.

The chain carries TRBV29-1 and TRBJ1-5; D not certain. The CDR3 consists of 13 residues. CDR1 is SQVTM and CDR2 is ANQGSEA in the germline V gene. V was clipped by 4 bases and J by 2 bases, with 9 bases between them. CDR3 amino acids: CSVVPDGNQPQHF. CDR3 in DNA: TGCAGCGTTGTGCCTGATGGCAATCAGCCCCAGCATTTT.

This rearrangement joins TRBV28 to TRBJ1-4; D might be TRBD1 (6 bases). The CDR3 is 15 residues long. Trimming pared 6 bases from V and 1 base from J, leaving 12 bases between. Germline V gene lookup returns CDR1 MDHEN and CDR2 SYDVKM. CDR3 residues: CASRETGLTNEKLFF. For the CDR3, the DNA is TGTGCCAGCAGGGAAACAGGGCTAACTAATGAAAAACTGTTTTTT.

This clone was seen just once. V is TRBV7-7 and J is TRBJ2-2; 11 bases map to TRBD2. Trimming removed 1 base from V and 6 bases from J; junction bases left unmatched: 4. CDR1 and CDR2 from the germline V gene are SSHAT and FNYEAQ (reference sequence). CDR3 length: 16 amino acids. DNA of the CDR3: TGTGCCAGCAGCTTAGAACTAGCGGGAGTGGCCGGGGAGCTGTTTTTT. Translation gives CASSLELAGVAGELFF.

This sequence joins TRBV7-7 and TRBJ2-7, with 7 nucleotides matching TRBD2. The CDR3 runs 14 residues. Trimming cost V 7 bases and J 0 bases; bases outside gene matches: 6. In germline, CDR1 is SSHAT, CDR2 FNYEAQ (reference sequence). In DNA form, the CDR3 reads TGTGCCAGCAATCGCGGGAGTAGCTCCTACGAGCAGTACTTC. Its protein product is CASNRGSSSYEQYF.

CDR3 in amino acids: CASSRRQENTEAFF. The CDR3 coding sequence is TGTGCCAGCAGCCGCCGACAGGAAAACACTGAAGCTTTCTTT. The chain employs TRBV14 and TRBJ1-1; possible D gene TRBD1, 6 bases. Per germline, CDR1 SGHDN and CDR2 FVKESK. The ends were cut back, 4 bases at V and 2 bases at J, with 11 bases in the middle. This CDR3 comprises 14 residues.

This clone was recorded a few times. This rearrangement joins TRBV28 to TRBJ1-2; 8 bases map to TRBD1. The CDR3 sequence is 16 residues long. The germline V gene encodes CDR1 MDHEN and CDR2 SYDVKM. V shed 3 bases and J 4 bases; nucleotides not matched to a gene: 10. The CDR3 here is CASSLFSGQEFYGYTF. DNA of the CDR3: TGTGCCAGCAGTTTGTTTTCGGGACAGGAGTTCTATGGCTACACCTTC.

This rearrangement joins TRBV6-6 to TRBJ2-3; D is undetermined. Germline loops: CDR1 MNHNY, CDR2 SVGAGI (reference sequence). Trimming removed 2 bases at V and 2 bases at J, with 8 bases between. The CDR3 length is 14 residues. In DNA, the CDR3 is TGTGCCAGCAGTTACCCCCCCAACACAGATACGCAGTATTTT. It codes for CASSYPPNTDTQYF.

The chain links TRBV10-3 to TRBJ1-1; 7 bases line up with TRBD1. The CDR3 runs 15 residues. Losses at the gene ends were 3 bases for V and 4 bases for J; bases not matched to a gene: 8. In germline, CDR1 is ENHRY, CDR2 SYGVKD. The CDR3 reads CAISEGTVAGTEAFF. The CDR3 bases are TGTGCCATCAGTGAAGGGACAGTGGCGGGCACTGAAGCTTTCTTT.

The V gene is TRBV28, the J gene TRBJ1-3; perhaps TRBD1 as D (6 bases). The CDR3 loop spans 15 amino acids. The V end was cut by 2 bases, the J end by 4 bases, with 12 bases between. Germline V gene data show CDR1 as MDHEN and CDR2 as SYDVKM. CDR3 DNA sequence: TGTGCCAGCAGTTTACCGGTAGGACAGGGAAACACCATATATTTT. Amino acid sequence: CASSLPVGQGNTIYF.

The rearrangement uses TRBV6-6 and TRBJ1-5; D might be TRBD1 (5 bases). V lost 6 bases and J 5 bases, leaving 17 bases between the germline ends. CDR1 MNHNY and CDR2 SVGAGI come from the germline V gene (reference sequence). The CDR3 has 15 residues. The CDR3 region is CASSRDSEIHQPQHF. CDR3 nucleotides: TGTGCCAGCAGCCGGGACTCCGAGATCCATCAGCCCCAGCATTTT.

The rearrangement links TRBV5-1 to TRBJ2-7; maybe TRBD1 (6 bases). The germline CDR1 and CDR2 sequences are SGHRS and YFSETQ. V dropped 4 bases and J dropped 4 bases, with 12 bases sitting between them. The CDR3 consists of 13 residues. The CDR3 loop is CASSLEGQYEQYF. CDR3 bases: TGCGCCAGCAGCCTGGAAGGACAGTACGAGCAGTACTTC.

The chain is built from TRBV7-9 and TRBJ2-3; D is tentatively TRBD1 or TRBD2 (5 bases each). Germline V gene sequence: CDR1 SEHNR, CDR2 FQNEAQ (reference sequence). The germline V and J ends were trimmed by 2 bases and 4 bases, with 13 bases remaining between them. This CDR3 comprises 15 residues. CDR3 loop: CASSLWGSDADTQYF. In DNA form, the CDR3 reads TGTGCCAGCAGCTTATGGGGGAGTGACGCAGATACGCAGTATTTT. Looking up the rest from reference TRBV7-9 and TRBJ2-3 gives the full variable domain: DTGVSQNPRHKITKRGQNVTFRCDPISEHNRLYWYRQTLGQGPEFLTYFQNEAQLEKSRLLSDRFSAERPKGSFSTLEIQRTEQGDSAMYLCASSLWGSDADTQYFGPGTRLTVL.

Turning to this clone: The sample contains more than one DNA sequence encoding this CDR3. The chain carries TRBV7-6 and TRBJ2-7, with 12 positions matching TRBD2. After removal of 5 bases from V and 4 bases from J, the junction contained 3 bases not matched to a gene. Germline values: CDR1 SGHVS, CDR2 FNYEAQ. The CDR3 totals 14 residues. CDR3 coding DNA: TGTGCCAGCAGCCTTGGACTAGCGGGATACGAGCAGTACTTC. Encoded protein: CASSLGLAGYEQYF.

The chain joins TRBV29-1 to TRBJ2-2; 11 bases line up with TRBD2. CDR1 is SQVTM, CDR2 ANQGSEA, per germline. The CDR3 sequence is 14 residues long. The junction had 2 bases not matched to a gene; V was cut back by 2 bases and J by 6 bases. CDR3 sequence: CSVEQLAGAGELFF. CDR3 bases: TGCAGCGTTGAACAACTAGCGGGAGCCGGGGAGCTGTTTTTT.